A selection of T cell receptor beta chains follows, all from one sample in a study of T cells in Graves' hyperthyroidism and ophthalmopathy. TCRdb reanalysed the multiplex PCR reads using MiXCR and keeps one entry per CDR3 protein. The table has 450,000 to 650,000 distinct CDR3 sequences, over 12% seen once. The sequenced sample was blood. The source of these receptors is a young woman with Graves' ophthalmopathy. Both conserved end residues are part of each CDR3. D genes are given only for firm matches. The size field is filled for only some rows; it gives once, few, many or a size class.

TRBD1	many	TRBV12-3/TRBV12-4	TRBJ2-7	CASSLVGTGSAYEQYF	TGTGCCAGCAGTTTGGTTGGGACAGGGAGCGCCTACGAGCAGTACTTC
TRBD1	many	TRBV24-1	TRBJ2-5	CATSDPGQGLETQYF	TGTGCCACCAGTGACCCGGGACAGGGTTTGGAGACCCAGTACTTC
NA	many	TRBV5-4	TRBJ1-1	CASSLDLNKNTEAFF	TGTGCCAGCAGCTTGGATCTTAACAAGAACACTGAAGCTTTCTTT
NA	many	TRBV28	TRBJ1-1	CASSSILTGYRTEAFF	TGTGCCAGCAGTTCCATTCTCACAGGGTATCGGACTGAAGCTTTCTTT
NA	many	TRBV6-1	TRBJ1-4	CASRHNTVEKEKLFF	TGTGCCAGCAGACACAACACCGTGGAGAAAGAAAAACTGTTTTTT
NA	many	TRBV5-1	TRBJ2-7	CASSSGGLAYEQYF	TGCGCCAGCAGCTCAGGGGGACTAGCCTACGAGCAGTACTTC
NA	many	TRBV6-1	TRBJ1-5	CASRNGRGSNQPQHF	TGTGCCAGCAGGAATGGGAGGGGTAGCAATCAGCCCCAGCATTTT
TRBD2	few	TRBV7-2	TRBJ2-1	CASSLVGLADELNSYNEQFF	TGTGCCAGCAGCTTAGTGGGACTAGCGGACGAATTAAACTCCTACAATGAGCAGTTCTTC
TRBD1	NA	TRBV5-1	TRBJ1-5	CAGSWGEAGGINQPQHF	TGCGCCGGCAGCTGGGGGGAGGCAGGGGGGATCAATCAGCCCCAGCATTTT
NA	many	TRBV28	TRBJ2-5	CASSRRLAEETQYF	TGTGCCAGCAGTCGACGGTTAGCGGAAGAGACCCAGTACTTC
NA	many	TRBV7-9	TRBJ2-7	CASSPPGTGGLTYEQYF	TGTGCCAGCAGCCCCCCGGGTACAGGAGGCTTAACCTACGAGCAGTACTTC
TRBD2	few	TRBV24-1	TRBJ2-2	CATSDSGTTGELFF	TGTGCCACCAGTGATAGCGGGACCACCGGGGAGCTGTTTTTT
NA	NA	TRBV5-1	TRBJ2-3	CASSLPPFGGGSGDTQYF	TGCGCCAGCAGCCTCCCCCCTTTTGGGGGCGGGAGTGGAGATACGCAGTATTTT
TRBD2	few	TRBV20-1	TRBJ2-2	CSVKAGPNTGELFF	TGCAGTGTTAAAGCGGGACCGAACACCGGGGAGCTGTTTTTT
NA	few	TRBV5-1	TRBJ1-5	CASSLHGNSNQPQHF	TGCGCCAGCAGCTTACACGGAAATAGCAATCAGCCCCAGCATTTT
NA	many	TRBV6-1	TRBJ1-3	CASSVQAGRDTGNTIYF	TGTGCCAGCAGCGTACAAGCGGGCCGGGACACTGGAAACACCATATATTTT
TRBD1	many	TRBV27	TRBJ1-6	CASSRQGAILSPLHF	TGTGCCAGCAGTCGACAGGGGGCGATCTTATCACCCCTCCACTTT
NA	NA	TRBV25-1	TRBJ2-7	CASSDGQIYEQYF	TGTGCCAGCAGTGACGGACAAATATACGAGCAGTACTTC
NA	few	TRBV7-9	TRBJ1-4	CASSAGGSNEKLFF	TGTGCCAGCAGCGCGGGGGGCTCTAATGAAAAACTGTTTTTT
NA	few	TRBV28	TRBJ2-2	CASRRTRTATGELFF	TGTGCCAGCAGACGCACCCGGACGGCCACCGGGGAGCTGTTTTTT
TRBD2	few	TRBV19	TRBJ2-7	CASSMAGVSGTYEQYF	TGTGCCAGTAGTATGGCGGGAGTATCCGGTACCTACGAGCAGTACTTC
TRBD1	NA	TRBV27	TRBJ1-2	CAPHWEGQGPYGYTF	TGTGCCCCTCACTGGGAAGGACAGGGCCCCTATGGCTACACCTTC
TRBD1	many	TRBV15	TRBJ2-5	CATSTRTGRNQETQYF	TGTGCCACCAGCACTCGGACAGGGAGGAACCAAGAGACCCAGTACTTC
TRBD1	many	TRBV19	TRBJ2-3	CASHRQGGTDTQYF	TGTGCCAGTCACCGACAGGGCGGGACAGATACGCAGTATTTT
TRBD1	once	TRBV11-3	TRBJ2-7	CASLPGQGAYEQYF	TGTGCCAGCTTACCCGGACAGGGCGCCTACGAGCAGTACTTC
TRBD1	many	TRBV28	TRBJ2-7	CASSFGDRAREQYF	TGTGCCAGCAGTTTCGGGGACAGGGCACGGGAGCAGTACTTC